This TCR beta chain is drawn from a study of early T cells in non-severe SARS-CoV-2 infection. The CDR3 is 15 amino acids. V gave up 3 bases and J gave up 6 bases; unmatched junction bases: 8. The germline gives CDR1 MNHEY, CDR2 SVGAGI. There are a few counts of this clonotype. TCRdb fed the 5' RACE reads into MiXCR, producing one record per CDR3 protein. This sample has more than 50,000 distinct CDR3 sequences, with roughly 13% found just once. The chain has TRBV6-5 and TRBJ2-3; 8 positions match TRBD2. The sequencing here drew on whole blood, taken at baseline. The clonotype originates from an adult who was a healthcare worker with PCR-confirmed SARS-CoV-2 infection or an uninfected control (not recorded which). The CDR3: CASSYSGLAPDTQYF. DNA for the CDR3: TGTGCCAGCAGTTATTCCGGACTAGCCCCTGATACGCAGTATTTT.